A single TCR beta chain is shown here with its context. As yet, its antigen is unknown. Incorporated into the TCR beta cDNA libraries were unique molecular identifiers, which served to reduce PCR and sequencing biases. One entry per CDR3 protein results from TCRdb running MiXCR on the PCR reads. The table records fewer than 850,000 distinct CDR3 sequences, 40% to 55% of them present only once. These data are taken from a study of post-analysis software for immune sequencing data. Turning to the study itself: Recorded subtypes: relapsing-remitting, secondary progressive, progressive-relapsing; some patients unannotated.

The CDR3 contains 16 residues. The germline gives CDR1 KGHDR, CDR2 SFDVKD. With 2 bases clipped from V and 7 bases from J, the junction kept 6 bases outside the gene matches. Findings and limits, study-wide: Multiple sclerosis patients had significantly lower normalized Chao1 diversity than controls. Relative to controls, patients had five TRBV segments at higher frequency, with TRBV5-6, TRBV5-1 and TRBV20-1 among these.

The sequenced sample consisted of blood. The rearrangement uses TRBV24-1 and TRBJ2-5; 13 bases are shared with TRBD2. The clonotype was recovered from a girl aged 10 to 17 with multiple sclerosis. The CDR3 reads CATSDSGLAGDWTQYF. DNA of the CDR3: TGTGCCACCAGTGATTCCGGACTAGCGGGAGATTGGACCCAGTACTTC.